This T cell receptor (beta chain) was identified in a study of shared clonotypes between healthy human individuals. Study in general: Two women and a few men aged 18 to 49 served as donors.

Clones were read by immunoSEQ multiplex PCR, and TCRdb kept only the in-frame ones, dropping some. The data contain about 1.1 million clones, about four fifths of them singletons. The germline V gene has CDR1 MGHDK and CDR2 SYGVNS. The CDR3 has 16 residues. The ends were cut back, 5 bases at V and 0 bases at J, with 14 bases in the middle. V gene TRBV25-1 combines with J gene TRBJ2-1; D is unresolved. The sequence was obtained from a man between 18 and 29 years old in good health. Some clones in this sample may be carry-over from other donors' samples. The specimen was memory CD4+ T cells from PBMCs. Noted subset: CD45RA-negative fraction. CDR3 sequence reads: CASSKPGSSSYNEQFF. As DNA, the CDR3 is TGTGCCAGCAGTAAACCCGGCAGCAGCTCCTACAATGAGCAGTTCTTC.